The 25 T cell receptor beta chains in this list originate from one sample, sequenced in a study of human T cells and chemical hapten exposure. As for time point: patch test 3, about 24 weeks after DPC sensitization. Noted treatment: therapeutic diphenylcyclopropenone sensitization with weekly scalp DPC. TCRdb recomputed calls from the RACE reads with MiXCR, one row per CDR3 protein. The sample holds about 170,000 distinct CDR3 sequences, 28% seen once. Sequenced here: whole blood, sampled in connection with sensitization to the hapten diphenylcyclopropenone (DPC). These receptor sequences come from a woman between 18 and 29 years old with alopecia areata. Some clones in this sample may be carry-over from other donors' samples.

The rearrangement uses TRBV4-2 and TRBJ2-7, with D uncertain. From germline, CDR1 is LGHNA and CDR2 YNFKEQ. There are 14 residues in the CDR3. The V gene lost 0 bases and the J gene lost 0 bases, with 6 bases spanning the gap. This chain's CDR3 is CASSQEWGSYEQYF. In DNA form, the CDR3 reads TGTGCCAGCAGCCAAGAGTGGGGCTCCTACGAGCAGTACTTC.

The rearrangement uses TRBV10-3 and TRBJ2-7; 7 bases fit TRBD2. This CDR3 has 12 amino acids. Trimming took 11 bases from V and 7 from J; bases not matched to a gene: 11. Germline CDR1 reads ENHRY; CDR2 reads SYGVKD. CDR3 in amino acids: CAGEGRTWEQYF. DNA of the CDR3: TGTGCCGGGGAGGGCCGTACGTGGGAGCAGTACTTC.

This clonotype has just a few counts. The V call is TRBV4-1, the J call TRBJ1-2; D unresolved. V was cut by 0 bases and J by 0 bases, with 8 bases left in between. The germline V gene encodes CDR1 MGHRA and CDR2 YSYEKL. The CDR3 totals 15 residues. For the CDR3, the DNA is TGCGCCAGCAGCCAAGAGGTGCTAGCTAACTATGGCTACACCTTC. Amino acids: CASSQEVLANYGYTF.

V is TRBV19 and J is TRBJ1-5; D remains unclear. Germline V gene sequence: CDR1 LNHDA, CDR2 SQIVND (reference sequence). The CDR3 sequence is 12 residues long. The V gene lost 1 base and the J gene lost 6 bases, with 4 bases spanning the gap. This chain's CDR3 is CASSIVGQPQHF. In DNA form, the CDR3 reads TGTGCCAGTAGTATAGTGGGTCAGCCCCAGCATTTT.

This chain uses TRBV7-3 with TRBJ2-3; 10 bases match TRBD2. The V and J ends lost 2 bases and 4 bases, in that order; junction bases with no gene match: 3. From germline, CDR1 is SGHTA and CDR2 FQGTGA. This CDR3 comprises 15 residues. The CDR3 bases are TGTGCCAGCAGCTTAGGAGCGGGAGGGTCAGATACGCAGTATTTT. Residues: CASSLGAGGSDTQYF. The complete variable domain, with remaining parts taken from reference TRBV7-3 and TRBJ2-3, reads GAGVSQTPSNKVTEKGKYVELRCDPISGHTALYWYRQSLGQGPEFLIYFQGTGAADDSGLPNDRFFAVRPEGSVSTLKIQRTERGDSAVYLCASSLGAGGSDTQYFGPGTRLTVL.

The chain has TRBV20-1 and TRBJ2-1, with 14 bases identical to TRBD2. With 6 bases clipped from V and 7 bases from J, the junction kept 2 bases outside the gene matches. Germline values: CDR1 DFQATT, CDR2 SNEGSKA (reference sequence). The CDR3 consists of 13 residues. The CDR3 bases are TGCAGTGCGGGACTAGCGGGAGTTAATGAGCAGTTCTTC. Its protein product is CSAGLAGVNEQFF.

The CDR3 region is CASSPRTPGGEKLFF. CDR3 sequence (DNA): TGTGCCAGCAGTCCCCGGACACCCGGAGGTGAAAAACTGTTTTTT. V and J are TRBV12-3 or TRBV12-4 and TRBJ1-4; D is possibly TRBD1 (5 bases). Trimming took 5 bases from V and 7 from J, leaving 17 bases between them. The CDR3 contains 15 residues.

This clonotype was seen a few times. CDR3 sequence (DNA): TGTGCCAGCAGCCAAATACAGGGGATTGGCACTGAAGCTTTCTTT. Translating it yields CASSQIQGIGTEAFF. The V call is TRBV4-2, the J call TRBJ1-1, with 7 bases fitting TRBD1. The ends lost 2 bases at V and 4 bases at J; junction bases unmatched: 7. The CDR3 is 15 residues long. The germline gives CDR1 LGHNA, CDR2 YNFKEQ.

The chain employs TRBV6-1 and TRBJ2-5, with 7 positions matching TRBD1. CDR3 length: 15 residues. The ends lost 2 bases at V and 2 bases at J; junction bases unmatched: 5. The germline CDR1 and CDR2 sequences are MNHNS and SASEGT. CDR3 residues: CASSELGQTQETQYF. CDR3 nucleotides: TGTGCCAGCAGTGAATTGGGACAGACACAAGAGACCCAGTACTTC.

The rearrangement joins TRBV7-9 to TRBJ1-5; no clear D gene. The length of the CDR3 is 12 residues. V lost 5 bases and J lost 0, with 2 bases in between. The germline V gene encodes CDR1 SEHNR and CDR2 FQNEAQ (reference sequence). The CDR3 is CASSVSNQPQHF. The DNA for the CDR3 is TGTGCCAGCAGCGTTAGCAATCAGCCCCAGCATTTT.

This clonotype was counted a few times. The J gene is TRBJ1-6, the V gene TRBV4-3; 8 bases map to TRBD1. The CDR3 runs to 14 residues. CDR1 and CDR2 (germline): LGHNA, YSLEER. Trimming at V came to 3 bases and at J to 10 bases, leaving 5 bases not matched to a gene. The CDR3 loop is CASSQTSGGSPLHF. CDR3 nucleotide sequence: TGCGCCAGCAGCCAGACCTCAGGGGGCTCACCCCTCCACTTT.

This clonotype was counted between two and nine times. This sequence joins TRBV5-1 and TRBJ2-7; D ambiguous. The V end lost 4 bases, the J end lost 2 bases, and 7 bases lay between the germline ends. The CDR3 runs 12 residues. In germline, CDR1 is SGHRS, CDR2 YFSETQ. The CDR3 nucleotides are TGCGCCAGCAGCACCAATACCTACGAGCAGTACTTC. It yields the protein CASSTNTYEQYF.

V is TRBV28 and J is TRBJ1-2; no firm D call. V was clipped by 8 bases and J by 5 bases, with 3 bases between them. CDR1 and CDR2 from the germline V gene are MDHEN and SYDVKM. The CDR3 length is 9 residues. The chain's CDR3 is CASGYGYTF. CDR3 in DNA: TGTGCCAGCGGATATGGCTACACCTTC.

CDR3 in amino acids: CASSPRTGSGKTQYF. DNA for the CDR3: TGTGCCAGCAGCCCGCGGACAGGGTCCGGAAAGACCCAGTACTTC. This chain connects TRBV5-6 to TRBJ2-5; TRBD1 matches 8 bases. Germline loops: CDR1 SGHDT, CDR2 YYEEEE. V trimming: 4 bases; J trimming: 6 bases; junction bases outside the gene matches: 11. The CDR3 extends over 15 amino acids.

The chain is built from TRBV10-3 and TRBJ1-5; no definite D call. V was cut by 4 bases and J by 4 bases, with 5 bases left in between. The germline V gene has CDR1 ENHRY and CDR2 SYGVKD. The CDR3 totals 12 residues. The CDR3 here is CAISAPNQPQHF. The CDR3 DNA is TGTGCCATCAGTGCCCCGAATCAGCCCCAGCATTTT.

This clonotype was counted only a few times. The chain carries TRBV4-2 and TRBJ2-5; 8 bases are shared with TRBD1. This CDR3 region has 15 residues. The ends lost 0 bases at V and 5 bases at J; junction bases unmatched: 5. Per the germline V gene, CDR1 is LGHNA and CDR2 is YNFKEQ. Here the CDR3 reads CASSQDTDRVETQYF. The DNA for the CDR3 is TGTGCCAGCAGCCAAGATACGGACAGGGTCGAGACCCAGTACTTC.

This clonotype was seen more than once but under ten times. V is TRBV7-2 and J is TRBJ2-7; 7 positions agree with TRBD2. The CDR3 spans 15 residues. Per the germline V gene, CDR1 is SGHTA and CDR2 is FQGNSA. Trimming took 0 bases from V and 6 from J; bases not matched to a gene: 8. The CDR3 loop reads CASSLAIGTGGEQYF. CDR3 coding DNA: TGTGCCAGCAGCTTAGCTATAGGGACGGGAGGCGAGCAGTACTTC.

The chain couples TRBV29-1 to TRBJ1-1; D unresolved. The CDR3 totals 13 residues. CDR1 is SQVTM, CDR2 ANQGSEA, per germline. V lost 3 bases, J lost 2 bases, and 10 bases lay in between. CDR3 DNA sequence: TGCAGCGTTGACCGGGGTACTAACACTGAAGCTTTCTTT. As protein: CSVDRGTNTEAFF.

The chain uses TRBV12-3 or TRBV12-4 and TRBJ1-6, with D unclear. V was clipped by 3 bases and J by 7 bases, with 10 bases between them. The CDR3 runs 14 residues. CDR3 bases: TGTGCCAGCAGTTTCCGAACGGAGAATTCACCCCTCCACTTT. The encoded protein is CASSFRTENSPLHF.

The sample holds a few counts of this clonotype. The chain is built from TRBV21-1 and TRBJ2-7. TRBV21-1 is a pseudogene locus. This CDR3 is 14 amino acids long. The chain's CDR3 is CAMLRKDQTYEQYF. Here the CDR3 DNA reads TGTGCCATGCTTCGGAAGGACCAAACCTACGAGCAGTACTTC.

This clonotype was recorded a few times. This rearrangement joins TRBV9 to TRBJ1-1, with TRBD1 matching over 7 bases. This CDR3 has 14 amino acids. Germline V CDR1 and CDR2: SGDLS, YYNGEE. The ends lost 0 bases at V and 2 bases at J; junction bases unmatched: 1. CDR3 in amino acids: CASSVGQGNTEAFF. As DNA, the CDR3 is TGTGCCAGCAGCGTAGGACAGGGAAACACTGAAGCTTTCTTT.

This clonotype appeared a few times. The V gene is TRBV6-2 or TRBV6-3, the J gene TRBJ2-1; TRBD1 matches at 7 bases. Per the germline V gene, CDR1 is MNHEY and CDR2 is SVGEGT. This CDR3 is built from 14 residues. Trimming took 9 bases from V and 0 from J; bases not matched to a gene: 5. CDR3 sequence reads: CASNRDSSYNEQFF. The CDR3 DNA reads TGTGCCAGTAACAGGGACAGCTCCTACAATGAGCAGTTCTTC.

The chain links TRBV5-1 to TRBJ2-1; D might be TRBD1 or TRBD2, each matching 5 bases. The germline V gene has CDR1 SGHRS and CDR2 YFSETQ. V was cut by 0 bases and J by 6 bases, with 7 bases left in between. The CDR3 extends over 13 amino acids. The CDR3 DNA reads TGCGCCAGCAGCTTGGCGGGACCCAATGAGCAGTTCTTC. It translates to CASSLAGPNEQFF.

V gene TRBV20-1 combines with J gene TRBJ2-1; weak D call: TRBD1 (6 bases). The CDR3 consists of 13 residues. V was shortened by 5 bases and J by 7 bases, with 15 bases between the two germline ends. The germline V gene encodes CDR1 DFQATT and CDR2 SNEGSKA (reference sequence). CDR3 loop: CSAFLDRRNEQFF. In DNA form, the CDR3 reads TGCAGTGCTTTCCTTGACAGGCGTAATGAGCAGTTCTTC.

This clonotype was detected only once. The chain combines TRBV6-1 with TRBJ2-2, with a tentative D call TRBD2 (6 bases). This CDR3 spans 15 amino acids. Germline CDR1 reads MNHNS; CDR2 reads SASEGT. V was trimmed by 3 bases and J by 4 bases, leaving 12 bases between them. This chain's CDR3 is CASSERDGSTGELFF. The CDR3 bases are TGTGCCAGCAGTGAGAGGGACGGGAGCACCGGGGAGCTGTTTTTT.